The present entry profiles one T cell receptor (beta chain) with its context. Antigen unknown. This sample was included in a study of CD8+ T cells in alopecia areata. Study-level points and caveats: Lesional scalp displayed greater clonality than normal scalp, most notably in alopecia totalis/universalis. Normal-skin resident alphabeta T cells also appear among scalp sample sequences.

Investigators isolated RNA and reverse transcribed it into cDNA to act as the sequencing template. Method: immunoSEQ multiplex PCR; TCRdb's copy keeps in-frame clones and lacks some. The sample shows about 150,000 clones, 40% to 65% of them seen only once. The germline V gene encodes CDR1 LNHNV and CDR2 YYDKDF (reference sequence). The length of the CDR3 is 13 residues. Trimming pared 5 bases from V and 8 bases from J, leaving 12 bases between. Researchers gathered lesional scalp punch biopsies and peripheral blood from patients with alopecia areata. Sorting of CD4+ and CD8+ T cells was performed on PBMCs.

The sequenced sample was CD8+ T cells sorted from blood, obtained at week 0. The chain carries TRBV15 and TRBJ1-4; perhaps TRBD1 as D (5 bases). This receptor was identified in a human donor with alopecia areata. The DNA for the CDR3 is TGTGCCACCAGCCCTCGTGGGGGGGAAAAACTGTTTTTT. Protein: CATSPRGGEKLFF.